This TCR beta chain is drawn from a study of shared clonotypes between healthy human individuals. There are 14 residues in the CDR3. V gave up 6 bases and J gave up 1 base; unmatched junction bases: 5. Germline V gene sequence: CDR1 LNHDA, CDR2 SQIVND (reference sequence). The protocol was immunoSEQ multiplex PCR, while the TCRdb copy is restricted to in-frame clones and leaves out a portion. Among roughly 500,000 clones, 76% were seen once, and the ten largest hold over 10%. The sequence was obtained from a woman between 35 and 50 years old in good health. Some clones in this sample may be carry-over from other donors' samples. Sequenced material: PBMCs. The chain carries TRBV19 and TRBJ1-2, with 7 bases lining up with TRBD1. The CDR3 nucleotides are TGTGCCAGTAGACTACAGGGGTATAACTATGGCTACACCTTC. Amino acid sequence: CASRLQGYNYGYTF.